This note documents a single T cell receptor (beta chain) sequence. There is no known antigen for this receptor. No base quality information exists; no much larger clone differs at one position. The data are from a study of preoperative IRX-2 immunotherapy in early breast cancer (dated by TCRdb to between 2018 and 2020). According to the study, the label for this sample's treatment or condition signals: preoperative locoregional IRX-2 cytokine immunotherapy. The samples were obtained from a phase Ib study that tested preoperative, locoregional IRX-2 cytokine immunotherapy designed to prime immune responses. Before surgery, IRX-2 was given to the donors, who were patients with early-stage breast cancer. Library preparation was by the immunoSEQ multiplex PCR assay. TCRdb mirrors the immuneACCESS table, restricted to in-frame sequences. Some clones are absent from its copies; in checked studies, under half trace to an unresolved V gene, and the reason for the others is unknown. The sample table records about 89,000 clones; 70% to 90% of these occur just once. The ten largest clones capture about 2% of the sample.

V loses 5 bases at its end and J loses 3 bases; junction bases beyond the gene matches: 13. Counted from cysteine to phenylalanine, this CDR3 has 18 amino acids. The sequence is cut down to CDR3 DNA, 54 bases in frame from base 1. The germline V gene yields MRHNA for CDR1 and SNTAGT for CDR2. Sequencing was performed on tumor tissue, taken after IRX-2 immunotherapy. The TCR originated in a human donor with breast cancer. The V and J segments used are TRBV6-4 and TRBJ1-1; TRBD1 matches 12 bases in the middle. The DNA is as follows: TGTGCCAGCAGTAGAGGGACAGGGGGCCGTGGGAGTGACACTGAAGCTTTCTTT. Its translation reads: CASSRGTGGRGSDTEAFF.